This T cell receptor (beta chain) was captured by sequencing in a study of cytomegalovirus exposure and HLA in healthy donors. CDR1 is SGHTA, CDR2 FQGNSA, per germline. The CDR3 runs to 15 residues. V gave up 2 bases and J gave up 1 base; unmatched junction bases: 3. The study ran its PCR with 60 Vbeta and 13 Jbeta primers. Sequenced by immunoSEQ multiplex PCR; TCRdb stores in-frame clones only, minus some. The profile shows 200,000 or so clones, about 81% of them singletons. The rearrangement joins TRBV7-2 to TRBJ2-5; 8 bases fit TRBD2. The sequence was collected from a woman aged 18 to 35 in good health and CMV-seronegative. Sequenced sample: PBMCs. The CDR3 coding sequence is TGTGCCAGCAGCTTAACGGGAGGGCCCCAAGAGACCCAGTACTTC. Encoded protein: CASSLTGGPQETQYF.